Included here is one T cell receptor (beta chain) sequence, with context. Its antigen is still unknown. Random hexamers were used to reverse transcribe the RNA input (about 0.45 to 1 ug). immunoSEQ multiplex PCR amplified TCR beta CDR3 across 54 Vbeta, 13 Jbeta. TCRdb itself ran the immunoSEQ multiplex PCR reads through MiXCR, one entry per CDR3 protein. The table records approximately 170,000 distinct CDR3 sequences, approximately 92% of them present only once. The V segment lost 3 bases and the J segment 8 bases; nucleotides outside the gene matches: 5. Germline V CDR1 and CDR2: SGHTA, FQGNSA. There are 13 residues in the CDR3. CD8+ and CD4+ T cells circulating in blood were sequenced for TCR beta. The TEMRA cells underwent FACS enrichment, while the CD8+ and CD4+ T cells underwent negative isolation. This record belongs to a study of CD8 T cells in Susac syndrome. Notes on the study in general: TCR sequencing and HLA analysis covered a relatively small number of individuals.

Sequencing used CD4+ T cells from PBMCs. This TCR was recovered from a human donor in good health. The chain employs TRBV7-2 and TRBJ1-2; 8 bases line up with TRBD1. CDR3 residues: CASSLLRGQGYTF. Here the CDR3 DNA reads TGTGCCAGCAGCTTGCTCAGGGGGCAGGGCTACACCTTC.